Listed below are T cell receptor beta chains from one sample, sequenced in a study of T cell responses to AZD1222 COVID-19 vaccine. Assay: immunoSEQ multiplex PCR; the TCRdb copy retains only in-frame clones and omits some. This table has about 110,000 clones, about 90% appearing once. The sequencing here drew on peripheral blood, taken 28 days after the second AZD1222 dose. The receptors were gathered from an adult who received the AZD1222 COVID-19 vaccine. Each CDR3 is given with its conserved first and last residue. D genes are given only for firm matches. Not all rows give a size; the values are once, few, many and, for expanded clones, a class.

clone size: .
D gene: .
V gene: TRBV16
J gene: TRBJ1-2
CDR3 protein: CASSQSSGGGYTF
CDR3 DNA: TGTGCCAGCAGCCAATCATCCGGGGGAGGCTACACCTTC

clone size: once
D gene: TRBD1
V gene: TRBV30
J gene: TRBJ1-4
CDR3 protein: CAWSAPGGPNEKLFF
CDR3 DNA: TGTGCCTGGAGTGCCCCAGGGGGTCCTAATGAAAAACTGTTTTTT

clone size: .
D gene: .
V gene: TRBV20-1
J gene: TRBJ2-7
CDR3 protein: CSARNSYEQYF
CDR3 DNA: TGCAGTGCTAGAAACTCCTACGAGCAGTACTTC

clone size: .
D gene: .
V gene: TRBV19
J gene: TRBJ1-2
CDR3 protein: CASHPSTADYGYTF
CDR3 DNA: TGTGCCAGCCACCCATCGACAGCTGACTATGGCTACACCTTC

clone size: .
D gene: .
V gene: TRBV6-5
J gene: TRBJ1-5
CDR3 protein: CASSYSWGTDQPQHF
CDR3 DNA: TGTGCCAGCAGTTACTCGTGGGGGACGGATCAGCCCCAGCATTTT

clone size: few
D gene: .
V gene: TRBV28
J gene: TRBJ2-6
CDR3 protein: CASNGGERSGANVLTF
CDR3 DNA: TGTGCCAGCAACGGAGGAGAGCGCTCTGGGGCCAACGTCCTGACTTTC

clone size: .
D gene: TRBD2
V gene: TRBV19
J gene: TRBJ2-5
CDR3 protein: CASSRGLAGVQETQYF
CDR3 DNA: TGTGCCAGTAGCCGGGGACTAGCGGGAGTACAAGAGACCCAGTACTTC

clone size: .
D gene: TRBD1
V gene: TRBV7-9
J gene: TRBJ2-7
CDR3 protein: CASSLVSAGGSYEQYF
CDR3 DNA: TGTGCCAGCAGCTTAGTAAGCGCAGGGGGTTCCTACGAGCAGTACTTC

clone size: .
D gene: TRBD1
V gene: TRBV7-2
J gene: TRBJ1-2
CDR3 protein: CASSSPSPGQGRYGYTF
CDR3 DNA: TGTGCCAGCAGCTCCCCGTCCCCGGGACAGGGGCGCTATGGCTACACCTTC

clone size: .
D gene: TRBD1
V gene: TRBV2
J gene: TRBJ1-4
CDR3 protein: CASSEGTGAVKLFF
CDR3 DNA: TGTGCCAGCAGTGAAGGGACAGGGGCAGTAAAACTGTTTTTT

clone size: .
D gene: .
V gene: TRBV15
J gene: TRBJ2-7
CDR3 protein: CATSPESHKGEQYF
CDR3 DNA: TGTGCCACCAGCCCCGAGTCCCACAAGGGCGAGCAGTACTTC

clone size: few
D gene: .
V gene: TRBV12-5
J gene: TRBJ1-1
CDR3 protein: CASGRTMNTEAFF
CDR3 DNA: TGTGCTAGTGGGCGGACAATGAACACTGAAGCTTTCTTT

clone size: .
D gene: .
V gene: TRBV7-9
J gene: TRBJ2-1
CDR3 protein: CASSRGRESYNEQFF
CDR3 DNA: TGTGCCAGCAGCCGAGGGCGCGAGTCCTACAATGAGCAGTTCTTC

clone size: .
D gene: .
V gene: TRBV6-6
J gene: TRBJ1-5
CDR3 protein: CASSYQGSSNQPQHF
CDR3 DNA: TGTGCCAGCAGTTATCAGGGTTCGAGCAATCAGCCCCAGCATTTT

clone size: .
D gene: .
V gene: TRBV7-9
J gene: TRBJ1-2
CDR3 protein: CASSPPRGVHGYTF
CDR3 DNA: TGTGCCAGCAGTCCCCCCAGGGGTGTCCATGGCTACACCTTC

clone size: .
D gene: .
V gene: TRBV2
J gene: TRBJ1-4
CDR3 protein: CASSYSGTEGEKLFF
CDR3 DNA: TGTGCCAGCAGTTACTCGGGAACCGAGGGAGAAAAACTGTTTTTT

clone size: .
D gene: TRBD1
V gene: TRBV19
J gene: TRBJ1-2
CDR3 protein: CASTSATGFYYGYTF
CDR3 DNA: TGTGCCAGTACCTCGGCGACAGGGTTCTACTATGGCTACACCTTC

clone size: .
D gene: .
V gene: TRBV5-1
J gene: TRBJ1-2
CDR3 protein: CASSPGALDFGSGYTF
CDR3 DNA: TGCGCCAGCAGCCCCGGGGCTTTGGATTTTGGTTCTGGCTACACCTTC

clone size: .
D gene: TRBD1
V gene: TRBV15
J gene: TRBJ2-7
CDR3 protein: CATSTGQGYEQYF
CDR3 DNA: TGTGCCACCAGCACCGGACAGGGCTACGAGCAGTACTTC

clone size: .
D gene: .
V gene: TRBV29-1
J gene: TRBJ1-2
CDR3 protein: CSVGGGYDSYGYTF
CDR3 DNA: TGCAGCGTTGGGGGGGGATACGATAGCTATGGCTACACCTTC

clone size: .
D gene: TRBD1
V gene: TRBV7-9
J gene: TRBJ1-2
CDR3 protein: CASSTTGWDGYTF
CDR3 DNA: TGTGCCAGCAGCACGACAGGGTGGGATGGCTACACCTTC

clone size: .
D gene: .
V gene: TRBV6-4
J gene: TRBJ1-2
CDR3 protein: CARSDLQCVGGTF
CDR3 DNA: TGTGCCAGAAGTGACCTTCAGTGTGTTGGGGGCACCTTC

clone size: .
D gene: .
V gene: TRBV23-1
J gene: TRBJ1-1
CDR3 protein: CASSHLILADTEAFF
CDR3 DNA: TGCGCCAGCAGTCATCTTATCTTAGCCGACACTGAAGCTTTCTTT

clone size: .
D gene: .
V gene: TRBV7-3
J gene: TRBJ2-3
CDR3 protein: CASSRYTDTQYF
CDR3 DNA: TGTGCCAGCAGCCGCTACACAGATACGCAGTATTTT